Detailed here is one TCR beta chain. Repertoires were generated with immunoSEQ multiplex PCR, while TCRdb's copy carries only in-frame clones and drops some. The sample records more than 7,500 clones, less than 90% being singletons. This sample was included in a study of blood T cell repertoires in COVID-19. Turning to the study itself: Donors in the United States, Italy and Spain gave samples during acute or convalescent COVID-19. T cells, B-cell-depleted T cells, or PBMCs supplied cDNA or gDNA.

Germline trimming cut 6 bases from V and 5 bases from J; bases unmatched to any gene: 7. There are 15 residues in the CDR3. The germline gives CDR1 LNHDA, CDR2 SQIVND (reference sequence). This receptor was identified in a human donor with active COVID-19. The donor label of this sample is uncertain. Sequenced input: peripheral blood. V and J are TRBV19 and TRBJ1-6, with 7 bases lining up with TRBD1. In DNA form, the CDR3 reads TGTGCCAGTAGCCCGACAGGGTTTAATAATTCACCCCTCCACTTT. This translates into CASSPTGFNNSPLHF.